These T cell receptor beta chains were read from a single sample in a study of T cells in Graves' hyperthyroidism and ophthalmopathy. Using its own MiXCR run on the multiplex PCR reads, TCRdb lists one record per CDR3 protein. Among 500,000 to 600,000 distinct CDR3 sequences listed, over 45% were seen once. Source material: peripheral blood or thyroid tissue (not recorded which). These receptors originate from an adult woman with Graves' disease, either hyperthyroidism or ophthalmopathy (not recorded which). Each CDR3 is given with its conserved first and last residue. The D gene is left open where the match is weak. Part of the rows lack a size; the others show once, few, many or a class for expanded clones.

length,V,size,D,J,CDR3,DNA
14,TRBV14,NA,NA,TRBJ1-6,CASSRVRDNSPLHF,TGTGCCAGCAGCCGAGTACGGGATAATTCACCTCTCCACTTT
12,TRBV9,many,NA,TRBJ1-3,CASSVAGNTIYF,TGTGCCAGCAGTGTGGCTGGAAACACCATATATTTT
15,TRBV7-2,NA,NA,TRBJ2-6,CASSPRLTGANVLTF,TGTGCCAGCAGCCCACGATTAACTGGGGCCAACGTCCTGACTTTC
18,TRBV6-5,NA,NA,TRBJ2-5,CASSYSSGRPGPEETQYF,TGTGCCAGCAGTTACTCGTCAGGCCGACCCGGCCCAGAAGAGACCCAGTACTTC
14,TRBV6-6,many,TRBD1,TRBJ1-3,CASSYGTAGNTIYF,TGTGCCAGCAGTTATGGGACAGCTGGAAACACCATATATTTT
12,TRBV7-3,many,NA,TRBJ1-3,CASSLNRNTIYF,TGTGCCAGCAGCTTAAATCGAAACACCATATATTTT
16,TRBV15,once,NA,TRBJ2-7,CATSRVTLSSTYEQYF,TGTGCCACCAGCAGGGTTACCTTATCTTCCACCTACGAGCAGTACTTC
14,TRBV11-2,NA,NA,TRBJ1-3,CASSLVASGNTIYF,TGTGCCAGCAGCTTAGTGGCCAGCGGAAACACCATATATTTT
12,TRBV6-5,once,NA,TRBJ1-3,CASRTPGNTIYF,TGTGCCAGCAGAACGCCTGGAAACACCATATATTTT
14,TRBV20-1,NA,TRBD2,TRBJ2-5,CSASRGSGKETQYF,TGCAGTGCTTCCCGTGGTAGCGGGAAAGAGACCCAGTACTTC
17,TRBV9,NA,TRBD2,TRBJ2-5,CASSSLGLAGRQETQYF,TGTGCCAGCAGCTCACTCGGACTAGCGGGACGGCAAGAGACCCAGTACTTC
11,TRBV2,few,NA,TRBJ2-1,CASDYYNEQFF,TGTGCCAGCGATTACTACAATGAGCAGTTCTTC
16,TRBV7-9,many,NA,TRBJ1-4,CASSSDPTPLDEKLFF,TGTGCCAGCAGCTCAGACCCTACACCCCTTGATGAAAAACTGTTTTTT
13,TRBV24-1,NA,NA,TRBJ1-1,CATSKGGPFEAFF,TGTGCCACCAGTAAAGGCGGTCCCTTCGAAGCTTTCTTT
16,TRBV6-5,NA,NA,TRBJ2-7,CATAGRGQRNFYEQYF,TGTGCCACCGCGGGCAGGGGACAACGGAACTTCTACGAGCAGTACTTC
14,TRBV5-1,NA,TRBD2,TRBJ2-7,CASRPGLAVYEQYF,TGCGCCAGCAGACCGGGACTAGCGGTCTACGAGCAGTACTTC
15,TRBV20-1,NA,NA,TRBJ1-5,CSARTSGGNNQPQHF,TGCAGTGCTCGGACTAGCGGGGGCAATAATCAGCCCCAGCATTTT
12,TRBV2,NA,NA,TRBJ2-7,CASSIGGYEQYF,TGTGCCAGTAGTATTGGGGGCTACGAGCAGTACTTC
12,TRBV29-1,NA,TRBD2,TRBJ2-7,CSSHREGYEQYF,TGCAGCTCCCATAGGGAGGGCTACGAGCAGTACTTC
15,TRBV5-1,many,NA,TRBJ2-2,CASSLGQFETGELFF,TGCGCCAGCAGCTTGGGACAGTTCGAGACCGGGGAGCTGTTTTTT
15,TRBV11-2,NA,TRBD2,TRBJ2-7,CASRHPGLAAYEQYF,TGTGCCAGCAGGCATCCGGGACTAGCAGCGTACGAGCAGTACTTC
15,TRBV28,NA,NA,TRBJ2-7,CASSLPSVKTYEQYF,TGTGCCAGCAGTTTACCTAGCGTCAAGACCTACGAGCAGTACTTC
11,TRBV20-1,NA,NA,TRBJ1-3,CSAREEHTIYF,TGCAGTGCTAGAGAGGAACACACCATATATTTT
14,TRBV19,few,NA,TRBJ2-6,CASSQGSRANVLTF,TGTGCCAGCAGCCAGGGCTCGAGGGCCAACGTCCTGACTTTC
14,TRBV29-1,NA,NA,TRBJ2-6,CSVAEFSGANVLTF,TGCAGCGTTGCGGAGTTTTCTGGGGCCAACGTCCTGACTTTC
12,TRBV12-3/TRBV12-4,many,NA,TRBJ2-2,CATTGNTGELFF,TGTGCCACGACAGGGAACACCGGGGAGCTGTTTTTT
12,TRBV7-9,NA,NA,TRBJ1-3,CASTAEGNTIYF,TGTGCCAGCACGGCGGAGGGAAACACCATATATTTT
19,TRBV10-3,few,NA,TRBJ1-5,CASSFGGLRSRLGNQPQHF,TGTGCCAGCAGTTTTGGCGGGTTAAGGAGCCGTCTAGGCAATCAGCCCCAGCATTTT
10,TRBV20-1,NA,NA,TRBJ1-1,CSARKTEAFF,TGCAGTGCTAGAAAGACTGAAGCTTTCTTT
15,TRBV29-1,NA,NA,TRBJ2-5,CSVGPFPGHPETQYF,TGCAGCGTTGGCCCCTTCCCGGGACATCCAGAGACCCAGTACTTC
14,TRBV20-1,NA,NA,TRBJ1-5,CSAMGQYVNQPQHF,TGCAGTGCTATGGGGCAGTACGTGAATCAGCCCCAGCATTTT
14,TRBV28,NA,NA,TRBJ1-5,CAIESPHSNQPQHF,TGTGCCATCGAGAGCCCTCATAGCAATCAGCCCCAGCATTTT
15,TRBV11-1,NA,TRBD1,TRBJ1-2,CASNLGTGTPHGYTF,TGTGCCAGCAACCTAGGGACAGGGACGCCTCATGGCTACACCTTC
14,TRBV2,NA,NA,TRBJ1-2,CASSDGRGFYGYTF,TGTGCCAGCAGTGATGGTAGGGGATTCTATGGCTACACCTTC